Here is one T cell receptor beta chain with its context. What it recognizes is unknown. The data originate from a study of T cells in localized non-small cell lung cancer. Study-level points and caveats: Sequencing covered just one tumor region, so heterogeneity cannot be ruled out. Out of the top 100 tumor clones, a median roughly 52 were seen in adjacent lung. Blood T cell density predicted longer survival; adjacent-lung clonality, shorter. Clonality of T cells reached its maximum in uninvolved adjacent lung, surpassing tumor.

TCRdb's copy holds only in-frame clones and misses some; the assay was immunoSEQ multiplex PCR. The repertoire includes 12,000 or so clones, around 83% of them detected once, and approximately 20% sits in the top ten. The CDR3 has 11 amino acids. Germline CDR1 is SEHNR and CDR2 is FQNEAQ (reference sequence). Trimming left V 10 bases short and J 0 bases short, with 4 bases between. This rearrangement joins TRBV7-9 to TRBJ1-3; D gene uncertain. The source is a male donor older than 55 with stage I lung adenocarcinoma. The source was peripheral blood, collected before any cancer treatment. CDR3 sequence reads: CAISSGNTIYF. The CDR3 region has the DNA TGTGCCATCTCCTCTGGAAACACCATATATTTT.